These T cell receptor beta chains were read from a single sample in a study of shared clonotypes between healthy human individuals. Produced via immunoSEQ multiplex PCR; TCRdb's table is partial and in-frame only. The table records about 2,100,000 clones, under 95% of them present only once. Specimen: naive CD8+ T cells from PBMCs. The receptors shown here come from a man between 18 and 29 years old in good health. Some clones in this sample may be carry-over from other donors' samples. CDR3s include the opening cysteine and the closing phenylalanine or tryptophan. Each record gives: V gene, CDR3 protein.

V gene: TRBV10-3; CDR3 protein: CAIPIPGLSNEDEQFF
V gene: TRBV28; CDR3 protein: CASRTHPTREDEQFF
V gene: TRBV16; CDR3 protein: CASSQSGLAGPYEQYF
V gene: TRBV29-1; CDR3 protein: CSVEVARPYEQYF
V gene: TRBV30; CDR3 protein: CAWSDPHPEAFF
V gene: TRBV5-1; CDR3 protein: CASRNRDRGEDTQYF
V gene: TRBV5-1; CDR3 protein: CASSLVGGAGLYEQYF
V gene: TRBV27; CDR3 protein: CASSSRQGATNEKLFF
V gene: TRBV27; CDR3 protein: CASSLSAPAYEQYF
V gene: TRBV9; CDR3 protein: CASSVGVSGIQGDTQYF
V gene: TRBV13; CDR3 protein: CASSLVGVAGGPDEQFF
V gene: TRBV5-4; CDR3 protein: CASSYSSFTDTQYF
V gene: TRBV28; CDR3 protein: CASSLSRTGGYEQYF
V gene: TRBV4-1; CDR3 protein: CASRPNAGSSYEQYF
V gene: TRBV2; CDR3 protein: CASRPPPSGSHEQYF
V gene: TRBV28; CDR3 protein: CASSSTTGTPSDTQYF
V gene: TRBV6-5; CDR3 protein: CASSSTSGADNEQFF
V gene: TRBV7-9; CDR3 protein: CASSSMTSGSSYNEQFF
V gene: TRBV19; CDR3 protein: CATLRATNTGELFF
V gene: TRBV27; CDR3 protein: CASGGQGGVEQFF
V gene: TRBV27; CDR3 protein: CASSFRTVQEPEKLFF
V gene: TRBV5-1; CDR3 protein: CASSLTGMPTPNKDTEAFF
V gene: TRBV7-3; CDR3 protein: CASSPSSTDTQYF
V gene: TRBV5-5; CDR3 protein: CASSLSGQGNQPQHF
V gene: TRBV28; CDR3 protein: CASSLFGQGNTGELFF
V gene: TRBV7-2; CDR3 protein: CASSSVTGGPGYTF
V gene: TRBV27; CDR3 protein: CASSPQSTGMDLLWGHYNVLTF
V gene: TRBV19; CDR3 protein: CASSIDHSGRPTDTQYF
V gene: TRBV9; CDR3 protein: CASSRTGSSAYEQYF
V gene: TRBV6-5; CDR3 protein: CASSWYDGSDTGELFF
V gene: TRBV19; CDR3 protein: CASSPRTRGEQYF
V gene: TRBV2; CDR3 protein: CASSGEGGTLTDNEQFF
V gene: TRBV27; CDR3 protein: CASSLVPSGSTDTQYF
V gene: TRBV5-4; CDR3 protein: CAVGDYITDTQYF
V gene: TRBV5-1; CDR3 protein: CASSWPGASDTEAFF
V gene: TRBV7-3; CDR3 protein: CASSPVAGTADTQYF
V gene: TRBV5-1; CDR3 protein: CASSLSAYEQYF
V gene: TRBV7-9; CDR3 protein: CASSSSPWGRSTEAFF
V gene: TRBV7-9; CDR3 protein: CASSLAAGYGYTF
V gene: TRBV5-1; CDR3 protein: CASSPSWGNTGELFF
V gene: TRBV28; CDR3 protein: CASTPLSGASTDTQYF
V gene: TRBV7-3; CDR3 protein: CASSPRAGVVDTQYF
V gene: TRBV5-1; CDR3 protein: CASSHKRGESYNEQFF
V gene: TRBV6-6; CDR3 protein: CASRGVEKQYF
V gene: TRBV29-1; CDR3 protein: CSVVPKETYEQYF
V gene: TRBV19; CDR3 protein: CASSSRLVPHEQYF
V gene: TRBV11-2; CDR3 protein: CASSPRTGGEAKNIQYF
V gene: TRBV27; CDR3 protein: CASSLIGGTQYF
V gene: TRBV29-1; CDR3 protein: CSVEYETSYEQYF
V gene: TRBV15; CDR3 protein: CATSRGTGGHTDTQYF
V gene: TRBV5-4; CDR3 protein: CASSADRAPYNEQFF